Listed below are T cell receptor beta chains from one sample, sequenced in a study of T cell changes during pregnancy in multiple sclerosis. Sequencing used immunoSEQ multiplex PCR; TCRdb keeps in-frame clones, though not all of them. The sample records under 50,000 clones, about 94% being singletons. The sample consisted of CD8+ T cells from peripheral blood mononuclear cells, taken in the first trimester of pregnancy. The receptors come from a female donor with multiple sclerosis, enrolled in a pregnancy study. Both conserved end residues are part of each CDR3. Each record gives: V gene, J gene, clone size, D gene, CDR3 DNA, CDR3 protein. A D gene is named only where the DNA matches it firmly. Expanded clones get a size class; other rows say once, few or many, or leave the size out.

v_gene: TRBV5-4; j_gene: TRBJ2-1; abundance: NA; d_gene: TRBD2; CDR3nt: TGTGCCAGCAGCCCTAGCGGGGAGTTTTACAATGAGCAGTTCTTC; CDR3aa: CASSPSGEFYNEQFF
v_gene: TRBV15; j_gene: TRBJ2-7; abundance: NA; d_gene: TRBD2; CDR3nt: TGTGCCACCAGCAGAGTAGCGGGAGACCCCTACGAGCAGTACTTC; CDR3aa: CATSRVAGDPYEQYF
v_gene: TRBV14; j_gene: TRBJ2-2; abundance: NA; d_gene: NA; CDR3nt: TGTGCCAGCAGCCGCGTACACCAGGGGTTCGCGAACACCGGGGAGCTGTTTTTT; CDR3aa: CASSRVHQGFANTGELFF
v_gene: TRBV9; j_gene: TRBJ2-1; abundance: NA; d_gene: TRBD2; CDR3nt: TGTGCCAGCAGCCCACGACTAGCGGGAGCCTACAATGAGCAGTTCTTC; CDR3aa: CASSPRLAGAYNEQFF
v_gene: TRBV7-8; j_gene: TRBJ1-1; abundance: NA; d_gene: TRBD1; CDR3nt: TGTGCCAGCAGCCCCGGGACAGCCATGAACACTGAAGCTTTCTTT; CDR3aa: CASSPGTAMNTEAFF
v_gene: TRBV11-2; j_gene: TRBJ2-1; abundance: NA; d_gene: NA; CDR3nt: TGTGCCAGCAGCACCCCTAGGAAACAGTTCTTC; CDR3aa: CASSTPRKQFF
v_gene: TRBV6-1; j_gene: TRBJ1-1; abundance: NA; d_gene: NA; CDR3nt: TGTGCCAGCACCTCAAGAAGAGAAGACACTGAAGCTTTCTTT; CDR3aa: CASTSRREDTEAFF
v_gene: TRBV5-1; j_gene: TRBJ1-1; abundance: once; d_gene: NA; CDR3nt: TGCGCCAGCAGCTTGGCCCAGGAGAACACTGAAGCTTTCTTT; CDR3aa: CASSLAQENTEAFF
v_gene: TRBV6-1; j_gene: TRBJ1-4; abundance: NA; d_gene: NA; CDR3nt: TGTGCCAGCAGTGAAGAGAGGGCGCCTAATGAAAAACTGTTTTTT; CDR3aa: CASSEERAPNEKLFF
v_gene: TRBV7-2; j_gene: TRBJ1-4; abundance: NA; d_gene: NA; CDR3nt: TGTGCCAGCACGGAAAGGGGTTTGACTAATGAAAAACTGTTTTTT; CDR3aa: CASTERGLTNEKLFF
v_gene: TRBV6-1; j_gene: TRBJ1-1; abundance: few; d_gene: NA; CDR3nt: TGTGCCGTCGAAATCAGCACTGAAGCTTTCTTT; CDR3aa: CAVEISTEAFF